Within the sample, the clone carrying this TCR beta chain is hyperexpanded. The data stem from a study of control samples from healthy donors and cancer patients. TCRdb keeps only in-frame clones here, not all; method: immunoSEQ multiplex PCR. The sample lists 40,000 to 50,000 clones; roughly 94% were seen once. J was trimmed by 5 bases and V by 6 bases; bases with no gene match: 5. The CDR3 is 15 amino acids. Per germline, CDR1 SGHVS and CDR2 FNYEAQ. The specimen sequenced was blood. The receptor was derived from a man aged 55 to 69 in good health. The rearrangement links TRBV7-6 to TRBJ2-2; 11 positions match TRBD2. The CDR3 DNA follows: TGTGCCAGCAGTCACACTAGCGGGAGTACCGGGGAGCTGTTTTTT. Translated: CASSHTSGSTGELFF.